This T cell receptor (beta chain) was observed in a study of cytomegalovirus exposure and HLA in healthy donors. As to this clone: Its target is not known.

All donors participated as healthy donors of bone marrow. These donors counted as nominally healthy when sampled, but unrecorded immune exposures were likely. Amplification used 60 Vbeta primers and 13 Jbeta primers. The data were produced by immunoSEQ multiplex PCR, yet TCRdb's version contains in-frame clones alone and is incomplete. The table records under 200,000 clones, 60% to 80% of them present only once. Broader study findings: Sequencing likely caused a cluster of highly shared sequence variants.

V dropped 3 bases and J dropped 2; count of bases not matched to a gene: 4. This CDR3 has 14 amino acids. CDR1 is LNHDA and CDR2 is SQIVND in the germline V gene (reference sequence). This sequence originates from a male donor in good health and CMV-seronegative. Sequencing input: PBMCs. This sequence joins TRBV19 and TRBJ2-7; 7 nucleotides match TRBD1. CDR3 in DNA: TGTGCCAGTAGTATTGCCGGGACAGCCTACGAGCAGTACTTC. It translates to CASSIAGTAYEQYF.